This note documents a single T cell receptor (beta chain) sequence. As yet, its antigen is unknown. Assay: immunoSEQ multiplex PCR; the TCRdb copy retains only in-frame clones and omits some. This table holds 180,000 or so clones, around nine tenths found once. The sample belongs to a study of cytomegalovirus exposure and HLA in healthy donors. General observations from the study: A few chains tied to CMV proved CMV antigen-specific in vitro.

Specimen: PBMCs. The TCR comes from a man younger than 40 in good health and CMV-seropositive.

CDR3 coding DNA: TGTGCCAGCAGTCCTCGGGGGGCCAAAAACATTCAGTACTTC. The encoded protein is CASSPRGAKNIQYF. The rearrangement links TRBV28 to TRBJ2-4; D is perhaps TRBD2 (6 bases). Trimming took 5 bases from V and 1 from J, leaving 9 bases between them. There are 14 residues in the CDR3. CDR1 is MDHEN, CDR2 SYDVKM, per germline.